These 9 T cell receptor beta chains came from one sample sequenced in a study of cytomegalovirus exposure and HLA in healthy donors. The PCR ran on 60 Vbeta and 13 Jbeta primers. Measured with immunoSEQ multiplex PCR; TCRdb has only the in-frame clones, and not every one. The sample has about 170,000 clones, around 85% seen once. The sequenced material came from PBMCs. The receptors here all came from a male donor in good health and CMV-seronegative.

CDR3 bases: TGTGCCAGCAGCCAAGCCGGGGAAAAACTGTTTTTT. It translates to CASSQAGEKLFF. The chain uses TRBV14 and TRBJ1-4; D is unclear. The germline V gene encodes CDR1 SGHDN and CDR2 FVKESK. The CDR3 extends over 12 amino acids. V gave up 1 base and J gave up 8 bases, with 5 bases separating them.

The chain has TRBV4-3 and TRBJ1-6; tentative D call: TRBD1 (6 bases). Deletions cut 0 bases from V and 5 bases from J, with 11 bases between. This CDR3 region has 16 residues. Germline values: CDR1 LGHNA, CDR2 YSLEER. CDR3 amino acids: CASSQDSSGDNSPLHF. CDR3 DNA sequence: TGCGCCAGCAGCCAAGATTCTTCAGGGGATAATTCACCCCTCCACTTT.

This chain joins TRBV27 and TRBJ2-3; 8 bases line up with TRBD2. Trimming cost V 7 bases and J 2 bases; bases outside gene matches: 5. This CDR3 contains 14 residues. Germline CDR1 MNHEY, CDR2 SMNVEV (reference sequence). DNA of the CDR3: TGTGCCAGCACCTTCGGGGGGGCCACAGATACGCAGTATTTT. Amino acids: CASTFGGATDTQYF.

The V gene is TRBV2, the J gene TRBJ1-3, with D tentatively TRBD1 (6 bases). The CDR3 has 13 residues. Trimming stripped 5 bases from V and 6 bases from J, with 11 bases between. Germline V gene lookup returns CDR1 SNHLY and CDR2 FYNNEI. The CDR3 is CASSLGQTNTIYF. The CDR3 DNA sequence: TGTGCCAGCAGTTTAGGACAGACAAACACCATATATTTT.

V is TRBV2 and J is TRBJ1-1, with D possibly TRBD1 on 6 matching bases. Trimming removed 0 bases from V and 2 bases from J, with 10 bases in between. The CDR3 has 15 amino acids. In germline, CDR1 is SNHLY, CDR2 FYNNEI. Here the CDR3 DNA reads TGTGCCAGCAGTGAAGCTACAGGGTTCAACACTGAAGCTTTCTTT. It yields the protein CASSEATGFNTEAFF.

This chain connects TRBV11-3 to TRBJ2-1; maybe TRBD2 (5 bases). With 5 bases removed from V and 6 bases from J, the gap between germline ends came to 14 bases. This CDR3 contains 14 residues. The V gene's germline CDR1 is SGHNT and CDR2 YENEEA. CDR3 in amino acids: CASSEGGSVNEQFF. In DNA, the CDR3 is TGTGCCAGCAGCGAAGGTGGTAGCGTCAATGAGCAGTTCTTC.

This chain connects TRBV6-5 to TRBJ1-1; D is unclear. This CDR3 spans 13 amino acids. V gave up 4 bases and J gave up 2 bases, with 8 bases separating them. In germline, CDR1 is MNHEY, CDR2 SVGAGI. The CDR3 loop reads CASSFRHNTEAFF. CDR3 DNA sequence: TGTGCCAGCAGTTTTCGACATAACACTGAAGCTTTCTTT.

V is TRBV7-9 and J is TRBJ2-7; 10 nucleotides line up with TRBD1. Germline CDR1 is SEHNR and CDR2 is FQNEAQ (reference sequence). The CDR3 is made up of 14 amino acids. V trimming: 5 bases; J trimming: 4 bases; junction bases outside the gene matches: 5. CDR3 DNA: TGTGCCAGCAGCATAGACAGGGGGCTTTACGAGCAGTACTTC. Amino acids: CASSIDRGLYEQYF.

In nucleotides, the CDR3 is TGTGCCAGCAGCTTAAAAGTTGAACAGGATTACGAGCAGTACTTC. Its protein product is CASSLKVEQDYEQYF. The rearrangement uses TRBV7-6 and TRBJ2-7; D is possibly TRBD1 (5 bases). Between the trimmed V and J ends, which lost 2 bases and 4 bases, there was a span of 15 bases. The CDR3 spans 15 residues. Per the germline V gene, CDR1 is SGHVS and CDR2 is FNYEAQ.